The 21 T cell receptor beta chains presented below share a single source sample, sequenced in a study of blood T cell repertoires in COVID-19. Sequencing used immunoSEQ multiplex PCR; TCRdb keeps in-frame clones, though not all of them. The profile shows 180,000 or so clones, around 86% of them singletons. The sample consisted of peripheral blood. These receptors came from a man between 60 and 70 years old with acute or convalescent COVID-19.

The rearrangement joins TRBV9 to TRBJ2-2; tentative D call: TRBD2 (6 bases). Between the trimmed V and J ends, which lost 3 bases and 5 bases, there was a span of 11 bases. Germline lookup yields CDR1 SGDLS and CDR2 YYNGEE. The CDR3 extends over 14 amino acids. CDR3: CASSGTILTGELFF. The CDR3 DNA reads as TGTGCCAGCAGCGGGACTATCTTAACCGGGGAGCTGTTTTTT.

The rearrangement links TRBV6-5 to TRBJ1-4; D unclear. The CDR3 totals 15 residues. Germline CDR1 is MNHEY and CDR2 is SVGAGI. Trimming shortened V by 5 bases and J by 5 bases, and 15 bases separated the two germline ends. CDR3 in amino acids: CASSPSGVGNEKLFF. CDR3 in DNA: TGTGCCAGCAGTCCCAGCGGGGTGGGGAATGAAAAACTGTTTTTT.

The chain couples TRBV5-1 to TRBJ1-2; D ambiguous. Germline CDR1 reads SGHRS; CDR2 reads YFSETQ. CDR3 size: 12 residues. The V and J ends lost 0 bases and 4 bases respectively, with 4 bases between them. CDR3 bases: TGCGCCAGCAGCTTGGACGGCTATGGCTACACCTTC. This sequence encodes CASSLDGYGYTF.

The chain links TRBV5-1 to TRBJ2-7, with 7 bases identical to TRBD1. Germline V CDR1 and CDR2: SGHRS, YFSETQ. V dropped 2 bases and J dropped 2; count of bases not matched to a gene: 7. The CDR3 sequence is 15 residues long. The CDR3 sequence: CASSLTGAPTYEQYF. DNA for the CDR3: TGCGCCAGCAGCTTAACAGGGGCCCCCACCTACGAGCAGTACTTC.

This CDR3 reads CASSVESSGVNEQFF. CDR3 sequence (DNA): TGTGCCAGCAGCGTAGAGTCTAGCGGGGTTAATGAGCAGTTCTTC. The chain combines TRBV9 with TRBJ2-1, with 9 bases fitting TRBD2. The CDR3 consists of 15 residues. V shed 0 bases, J shed 7 bases, and the junction held 5 bases outside the gene matches. CDR1 SGDLS and CDR2 YYNGEE come from the germline V gene. The whole variable domain, remainder taken from reference TRBV9 and TRBJ2-1, is DSGVTQTPKHLITATGQRVTLRCSPRSGDLSVYWYQQSLDQGLQFLIQYYNGEERAKGNILERFSAQQFPDLHSELNLSSLELGDSALYFCASSVESSGVNEQFFGPGTRLTVL.

This sequence joins TRBV3-1 (or the pseudogene TRBV3-2) and TRBJ1-1; D not certain. CDR3 length: 13 residues. Germline V lookup: CDR1 LGHDT, CDR2 YNNKEL (reference sequence). Trimming cost V 6 bases and J 4 bases, with 12 bases left between them. The CDR3 DNA reads TGTGCCAGCAGTGGTACTTCAGGCACTGAAGCTTTCTTT. Its translation: CASSGTSGTEAFF.

This rearrangement joins TRBV6-5 to TRBJ2-1; D is perhaps TRBD2 (5 bases). The CDR3 covers 15 residues. CDR1 is MNHEY and CDR2 is SVGAGI in the germline V gene. V lost 6 bases to trimming and J lost 0 bases, with 12 bases between them. CDR3 sequence (DNA): TGTGCCAGCAGGAGGGAGCGACCCTCCTACAATGAGCAGTTCTTC. Its protein is CASRRERPSYNEQFF.

The chain has TRBV7-2 and TRBJ2-2; D is unclear. Germline lookup yields CDR1 SGHTA and CDR2 FQGNSA. There are 14 residues in the CDR3. Between the trimmed V and J ends, which lost 5 bases and 3 bases, there was a span of 10 bases. The CDR3 DNA is TGTGCCAGCAGCCTAGGGCAGTACACCGGGGAGCTGTTTTTT. Translation: CASSLGQYTGELFF.

The chain has TRBV6-5 and TRBJ1-6, with 9 bases aligning to TRBD1. This CDR3 spans 15 amino acids. Germline CDR1 is MNHEY and CDR2 is SVGAGI. V gave up 5 bases and J gave up 7 bases; unmatched junction bases: 6. The CDR3 protein is CASSKPGQGNSPLHF. The CDR3 bases are TGTGCCAGCAGTAAACCGGGACAGGGAAATTCACCCCTCCACTTT.

The chain joins TRBV5-5 to TRBJ1-5; 8 bases fit TRBD1. Germline loops: CDR1 SGHKS, CDR2 YYEKEE (reference sequence). The CDR3 is 15 amino acids. With 4 bases clipped from V and 7 bases from J, the junction kept 10 bases outside the gene matches. CDR3 coding DNA: TGTGCCAGCAGCCTACGGACAGGGTCCCTCCAGCCCCAGCATTTT. Translation gives CASSLRTGSLQPQHF.

The chain combines TRBV28 with TRBJ1-1; D is unclear. CDR1 and CDR2 (germline): MDHEN, SYDVKM. The V and J ends lost 1 base and 9 bases respectively, with 9 bases between them. The CDR3 covers 12 residues. The CDR3 sequence is CASSLYGVKAFF. CDR3 coding DNA: TGTGCCAGCAGTTTATACGGGGTGAAAGCTTTCTTT. Full variable domain (missing parts from reference TRBV28 and TRBJ1-1): DVKVTQSSRYLVKRTGEKVFLECVQDMDHENMFWYRQDPGLGLRLIYFSYDVKMKEKGDIPEGYSVSREKKERFSLILESASTNQTSMYLCASSLYGVKAFFGQGTRLTVV.

The J gene is TRBJ1-6, the V gene TRBV5-1, with D possibly being TRBD1 (5 bases). The CDR3 runs to 15 residues. Germline assignment: CDR1 SGHRS and CDR2 YFSETQ. Trimming removed 6 bases at V and 8 bases at J, with 18 bases between. This chain's CDR3 is CASTSDTPDDSPLHF. The CDR3 DNA sequence: TGCGCCAGCACCTCGGACACTCCCGACGATTCACCCCTCCACTTT.

V is TRBV27 and J is TRBJ1-4; TRBD1 is a possible D gene (5 bases). This CDR3 is 13 amino acids long. The V end lost 2 bases, the J end lost 8 bases, and 9 bases lay between the germline ends. From germline, CDR1 is MNHEY and CDR2 SMNVEV (reference sequence). CDR3 nucleotides: TGTGCCAGCAGTTTACAGGGCAACGAAAAACTGTTTTTT. This sequence encodes CASSLQGNEKLFF.

The chain uses TRBV7-9 and TRBJ2-2; a weak D match, TRBD2 (5 bases). Germline V CDR1 and CDR2: SEHNR, FQNEAQ (reference sequence). V was shortened by 2 bases and J by 5 bases, with 9 bases between the two germline ends. CDR3 length: 14 amino acids. The CDR3 loop is CASSLTAETGELFF. CDR3 nucleotides: TGTGCCAGCAGCTTAACAGCGGAAACCGGGGAGCTGTTTTTT.

This clone was observed once. The chain recombines TRBV5-1 with TRBJ1-4; D is undetermined. V was shortened by 2 bases and J by 0 bases, with 5 bases between the two germline ends. The germline CDR1 and CDR2 sequences are SGHRS and YFSETQ. The CDR3 runs to 14 residues. CDR3 region: CASSFRSTNEKLFF. As DNA, the CDR3 is TGCGCCAGCAGCTTCAGATCAACTAATGAAAAACTGTTTTTT.

This clone appeared a few times. This chain uses TRBV7-3 with TRBJ2-6; the D gene is possibly TRBD1 (6 bases). With 5 bases removed from V and 2 bases from J, the gap between germline ends came to 13 bases. This CDR3 is 16 amino acids long. CDR1 is SGHTA, CDR2 FQGTGA, per germline. Here the CDR3 DNA reads TGTGCCAGCAGCGTCTCCGCAGGGGCTGGGGCCAACGTCCTGACTTTC. Encoded protein: CASSVSAGAGANVLTF.

The rearrangement uses TRBV27 and TRBJ1-1, with TRBD1 as a possible D gene (6 bases). This CDR3 comprises 12 residues. Germline V gene lookup returns CDR1 MNHEY and CDR2 SMNVEV (reference sequence). V was trimmed by 8 bases and J by 4 bases, leaving 11 bases between them. The DNA of the CDR3 is TGTGCCAGCGCACAGGGAGTCACTGAAGCTTTCTTT. The encoded protein is CASAQGVTEAFF.

A note on this clone: Other DNA sequences in this specimen translate into the identical CDR3. J is TRBJ2-2 and V is TRBV7-2; D unclear. Germline CDR1 reads SGHTA; CDR2 reads FQGNSA. Trimming took off 4 bases at V and 3 bases at J, with 6 bases between the two ends. This CDR3 is 13 amino acids long. The CDR3 sequence: CASSSTDTGELFF. The CDR3 DNA reads TGTGCCAGCAGCTCAACAGACACCGGGGAGCTGTTTTTT.

CDR3 protein: CASSPPSGINLGSGYTF. Written as DNA, the CDR3 is TGTGCCAGCTCACCACCATCAGGGATTAATCTCGGGTCCGGCTACACCTTC. J is TRBJ1-2 and V is TRBV18; D perhaps matches TRBD1 (5 bases). With 0 bases removed from V and 8 bases from J, the gap between germline ends came to 22 bases. The CDR3 sequence is 17 residues long. Germline CDR1 KGHSH, CDR2 LQKENI.

The gene calls are TRBV7-8 and TRBJ2-1; a possible D gene is TRBD2 (5 bases). V was pared by 1 base and J by 7 bases, with 11 bases between. The CDR3 sequence is 14 residues long. Germline loops: CDR1 SGHVS, CDR2 FQNEAQ. CDR3 nucleotides: TGTGCCAGCAGCTTAGTGGGCCGAGGGAATGAGCAGTTCTTC. Encoded protein: CASSLVGRGNEQFF.

The chain couples TRBV28 to TRBJ2-3, with D perhaps matching TRBD2 (5 bases). Germline V gives CDR1 MDHEN, CDR2 SYDVKM. CDR3 size: 14 residues. The germline V and J ends were trimmed by 6 bases and 0 bases, with 10 bases remaining between them. CDR3 amino acids: CASSHGLSTDTQYF. The DNA for the CDR3 is TGTGCCAGCAGCCACGGACTCAGCACAGATACGCAGTATTTT.